What follows describes a single TCR beta chain. As yet, its antigen is unknown. The sample comes from a study of shared clonotypes between healthy human individuals. Study-level points and caveats: Unshared clonotypes carried lower generation probabilities than those common to all four donors.

The data were produced by immunoSEQ multiplex PCR, yet TCRdb's version contains in-frame clones alone and is incomplete. Of some 500,000 clones listed, about 96% are singletons. This clonotype originated in a woman in her 30s in good health. Sequencing was done on a sample of naive CD4+ T cells sorted from blood. Subset of the sample: CD45RA+ positively selected.

The DNA for the CDR3 is TGCGCCAGCAGCCATTGGGGGCAGGGCGCCGAGCAGTACTTC. As protein: CASSHWGQGAEQYF. The V and J genes are TRBV4-1 and TRBJ2-7, with TRBD1 as a possible D gene (6 bases). Trimming removed 3 bases from V and 6 bases from J, with 15 bases in between. This CDR3 contains 14 residues. Germline V gene data show CDR1 as MGHRA and CDR2 as YSYEKL.